One sample yielded the 9 T cell receptor beta chains listed below, sequenced in a study of CD8+CD57+ T cells in acquired aplastic anemia. Genomic DNA acted as the template from which TCR beta VDJ combination and CDR3 sequence profiling were carried out. TCRdb reprocessed the reads with MiXCR, giving one entry per CDR3 protein. The table has 250,000 to 300,000 distinct CDR3 sequences, around three fifths seen once. Sequencing input: sorted CD4+, CD8+, or CD8+CD57+ T cells (not recorded which) from PBMCs. Source of these receptors: a human donor with severe aplastic anemia or a healthy control (not recorded which).

This clonotype occurred a few times. A much bigger clone sits one base away, suggesting this may be a read error. V usage is TRBV6-5 and J usage is TRBJ2-3; 9 nucleotides agree with TRBD1. The CDR3 covers 15 residues. Germline CDR1 reads MNHEY; CDR2 reads SVGAGI. Trimming cost V 6 bases and J 10 bases; bases outside gene matches: 14. The CDR3 loop is CASRRQGGPSDAQYF. The CDR3 DNA reads as TGTGCCAGCAGACGACAGGGGGGACCCTCGGATGCGCAGTATTTT.

This clonotype was recorded at least ten times. J is TRBJ1-1 and V is TRBV6-5; tentative D call: TRBD1 (5 bases). Trimming shortened V by 6 bases and J by 5 bases, and 10 bases separated the two germline ends. The CDR3 is 12 amino acids. Germline CDR1 is MNHEY and CDR2 is SVGAGI. CDR3 loop: CASRVGETEAFF. DNA for the CDR3: TGTGCCAGCAGGGTAGGGGAGACTGAAGCTTTCTTT.

The CDR3: CASSLDNIAATNEKLFF. The CDR3 bases are TGTGCCAGCAGCTTGGATAATATTGCTGCAACTAATGAAAAACTGTTTTTT. This rearrangement joins TRBV2 to TRBJ1-4; D is unresolved. The CDR3 runs 17 residues. V was shortened by 6 bases and J by 0 bases, with 17 bases between the two germline ends. Germline V lookup: CDR1 SNHLY, CDR2 FYNNEI.

Comment on this clonotype: No conserved phenylalanine or tryptophan is present at the end of the CDR3, so a read error is the likely explanation. It is unclear where the CDR3 begins or ends on the DNA, so no DNA is shown, and the CDR3 is as TCRdb lists it. The chain employs TRBV20-1 and TRBJ2-1; TRBD1 reflects the table's D call only, with no check against the DNA. Germline CDR1 reads DFQATT; CDR2 reads SNEGSKA (reference sequence). Inclusive of both ends, the CDR3 amounts to 16 amino acids. The CDR3: CSASRDPGFGGNERFC.

This clonotype was counted only a few times. The chain carries TRBV9 and TRBJ1-1, with TRBD1 identical over 7 bases. Per germline, CDR1 SGDLS and CDR2 YYNGEE. The CDR3 runs to 15 residues. Trimming cost V 4 bases and J 1 base; bases outside gene matches: 7. CDR3 amino acids: CASSYGTATNTEAFF. For the CDR3, the DNA is TGTGCCAGCAGCTACGGGACAGCGACGAACACTGAAGCTTTCTTT.

The J gene is TRBJ1-2, the V gene TRBV7-2; D remains unclear. The V gene lost 5 bases and the J gene lost 8 bases, with 15 bases spanning the gap. Germline assignment: CDR1 SGHTA and CDR2 FQGNSA. The CDR3 consists of 13 residues. For the CDR3, the DNA is TGTGCCAGCAGCGACCCCCTTTACTCCGGCTACACCTTC. This encodes CASSDPLYSGYTF.

This clonotype was detected a few times. The genes are TRBV7-2 and TRBJ2-5, with a weak D call TRBD1 (5 bases). V was pared by 0 bases and J by 13 bases, with 15 bases between. CDR3 size: 13 residues. Germline CDR1 reads SGHTA; CDR2 reads FQGNSA. CDR3: CASSLATQGVGYF. CDR3 DNA: TGTGCCAGCAGCTTAGCTACCCAGGGTGTGGGGTACTTC.

J is TRBJ1-2 and V is TRBV29-1; possible D gene TRBD1, 6 bases. Trimming shortened V by 7 bases and J by 4 bases, and 13 bases separated the two germline ends. Per germline, CDR1 SQVTM and CDR2 ANQGSEA. The CDR3 is made up of 12 amino acids. CDR3 nucleotides: TGCAGCGCCCTAGGACAGCTCTATGGCTACACCTTC. It specifies CSALGQLYGYTF.

This clonotype was observed many times. The chain has TRBV5-8 and TRBJ1-3; D possibly corresponds to TRBD1 (5 bases). Germline lookup yields CDR1 SGHTS and CDR2 YDEGEE. This CDR3 has 15 residues. V lost 2 bases and J 3 bases, leaving 12 bases between the germline ends. The CDR3 loop reads CASSFGGTSGNTIYF. CDR3 DNA sequence: TGTGCCAGCAGCTTCGGAGGGACCAGTGGAAACACCATATATTTT.